Below, 17 T cell receptor beta chains from the same sample are listed, as sequenced in a study of cytomegalovirus exposure and HLA in healthy donors. PCR amplification relied on 60 Vbeta primers (plus 13 Jbeta primers). The repertoire was sequenced with immunoSEQ multiplex PCR; TCRdb's copy has only in-frame clones and lacks some. The sample holds some 120,000 clones, about 74% seen once. Sequenced sample: PBMCs. The origin of the receptors is a woman aged 45-60 years in good health and CMV-seropositive.

This chain joins TRBV19 and TRBJ1-5; tentatively, D is TRBD1 (5 bases). In germline, CDR1 is LNHDA, CDR2 SQIVND (reference sequence). Trimming pared 4 bases from V and 0 bases from J, leaving 10 bases between. This CDR3 is 15 amino acids long. In nucleotides, the CDR3 is TGTGCCAGTAGTACAGGGCCGTATAGCAATCAGCCCCAGCATTTT. Protein sequence: CASSTGPYSNQPQHF.

This chain connects TRBV5-4 to TRBJ1-3, with D uncertain. Germline V gene sequence: CDR1 SGHNT, CDR2 YYREEE (reference sequence). The V gene lost 1 base and the J gene lost 2 bases, with 4 bases spanning the gap. The length of the CDR3 is 13 residues. CDR3 protein: CASSLTAGNTIYF. The CDR3 DNA reads TGTGCCAGCAGCTTGACAGCTGGAAACACCATATATTTT.

This clone was found a few times. This chain joins TRBV7-9 and TRBJ1-2; D unclear. This CDR3 has 12 residues. Germline V gene sequence: CDR1 SEHNR, CDR2 FQNEAQ (reference sequence). V was trimmed by 5 bases and J by 6 bases, leaving 10 bases between them. CDR3 nucleotide sequence: TGTGCCAGCAGCACAGAAGTCCATGGCTACACCTTC. Translation gives CASSTEVHGYTF.

CDR3 in amino acids: CASSVGDRNSGNTIYF. The CDR3, as DNA: TGTGCCAGCAGCGTCGGGGACAGAAACTCTGGAAACACCATATATTTT. J is TRBJ1-3 and V is TRBV7-9; 7 bases are a match to TRBD1. V shed 5 bases, J shed 0 bases, and the junction held 7 bases outside the gene matches. In germline, CDR1 is SEHNR, CDR2 FQNEAQ (reference sequence). The CDR3 consists of 16 residues.

This chain uses TRBV7-6 with TRBJ2-1; 8 bases map to TRBD2. CDR1 and CDR2 from the germline V gene are SGHVS and FNYEAQ. J lost 4 bases, V lost 0 bases, and 2 bases had no gene match. The CDR3 has 15 residues. CDR3 in amino acids: CASSLARGGYNEQFF. The CDR3, as DNA: TGTGCCAGCAGCTTAGCTCGCGGGGGGTACAATGAGCAGTTCTTC. The whole variable domain, remainder taken from reference TRBV7-6 and TRBJ2-1, is GAGVSQSPRYKVTKRGQDVALRCDPISGHVSLYWYRQALGQGPEFLTYFNYEAQQDKSGLPNDRFSAERPEGSISTLTIQRTEQRDSAMYRCASSLARGGYNEQFFGPGTRLTVL.

The chain combines TRBV5-1 with TRBJ1-6, with a weak D call TRBD1 (5 bases). Germline assignment: CDR1 SGHRS and CDR2 YFSETQ. Trimming took 4 bases from V and 7 from J, leaving 12 bases between them. The CDR3 sequence is 14 residues long. The CDR3 sequence: CASSRSGGNSPLHF. The DNA of the CDR3 is TGCGCCAGCAGCAGATCGGGGGGGAATTCACCCCTCCACTTT. Complete variable domain (other parts from reference TRBV5-1 and TRBJ1-6): KAGVTQTPRYLIKTRGQQVTLSCSPISGHRSVSWYQQTPGQGLQFLFEYFSETQRNKGNFPGRFSGRQFSNSRSEMNVSTLELGDSALYLCASSRSGGNSPLHFGNGTRLTVT.

The chain uses TRBV18 and TRBJ1-4, with 9 bases that match TRBD1. This CDR3 contains 19 residues. With V trimmed by 2 bases and J by 0 bases, 10 bases remained unmatched. CDR1 KGHSH and CDR2 LQKENI come from the germline V gene. CDR3 residues: CASSPVTGGSYATNEKLFF. CDR3 nucleotide sequence: TGTGCCAGCTCACCAGTGACAGGGGGTTCTTATGCAACTAATGAAAAACTGTTTTTT.

This chain uses TRBV15 with TRBJ1-2, with D perhaps TRBD1 (5 bases). The CDR3 is 13 amino acids. The V gene's germline CDR1 is LNHNV and CDR2 YYDKDF (reference sequence). Trimming stripped 4 bases from V and 7 bases from J, with 13 bases between. CDR3: CATSMQGYSGYTF. For the CDR3, the DNA is TGTGCCACCAGCATGCAGGGCTACTCTGGCTACACCTTC.

The chain has TRBV7-2 and TRBJ2-1; 9 bases fit TRBD1. The CDR3 spans 13 residues. Germline V gene data show CDR1 as SGHTA and CDR2 as FQGNSA. The V segment lost 5 bases and the J segment 4 bases; nucleotides outside the gene matches: 0. CDR3 region: CASSGTGYNEQFF. The DNA for the CDR3 is TGTGCCAGCAGCGGGACAGGGTACAATGAGCAGTTCTTC.

The chain joins TRBV5-5 to TRBJ2-2; possible D gene TRBD1, 6 bases. CDR1 and CDR2 (germline): SGHKS, YYEKEE (reference sequence). The V end lost 4 bases, the J end lost 7 bases, and 23 bases lay between the germline ends. The CDR3 length is 17 residues. The CDR3 sequence is CASSLRVDRLRHGELFF. CDR3 in DNA: TGTGCCAGCAGCCTCAGGGTTGACAGGTTAAGGCACGGGGAGCTGTTTTTT.

This clone occurred a few times. V usage is TRBV14 and J usage is TRBJ2-7, with D possibly matching TRBD2 (5 bases). The CDR3 is made up of 16 amino acids. Between the trimmed V and J ends, which lost 1 base and 0 bases, there was a span of 13 bases. The germline V gene has CDR1 SGHDN and CDR2 FVKESK. CDR3 coding DNA: TGTGCCAGCAGCCAAGCGCCAGGACTCGGCTCCTACGAGCAGTACTTC. This sequence encodes CASSQAPGLGSYEQYF.

This clone was found once. CDR3 amino acids: CASSLYQGTDTQYF. In DNA form, the CDR3 reads TGTGCCAGCAGCTTATATCAGGGGACAGATACGCAGTATTTT. The chain uses TRBV7-9 and TRBJ2-3; TRBD1 might be the D (6 bases). The germline V gene encodes CDR1 SEHNR and CDR2 FQNEAQ (reference sequence). The CDR3 contains 14 residues. With 2 bases removed from V and 3 bases from J, the gap between germline ends came to 9 bases.

This chain joins TRBV27 and TRBJ1-2; no clear D gene. V was cut by 6 bases and J by 1 base, with 18 bases left in between. The CDR3 has 16 amino acids. Germline values: CDR1 MNHEY, CDR2 SMNVEV (reference sequence). The chain's CDR3 is CASSISHRGVNYGYTF. DNA for the CDR3: TGTGCCAGCAGCATCTCACATCGAGGAGTTAACTATGGCTACACCTTC.

Here the CDR3 reads CASSLHFISGQETQYF. For the CDR3, the DNA is TGTGCCAGCAGTTTGCATTTCATTTCGGGGCAAGAGACCCAGTACTTC. V is TRBV6-5 and J is TRBJ2-5, with TRBD2 as a possible D gene (5 bases). CDR1 MNHEY and CDR2 SVGAGI come from the germline V gene. This CDR3 has 16 residues. Trimming removed 4 bases at V and 2 bases at J, with 17 bases between.

The chain is built from TRBV7-9 and TRBJ1-2, with 8 positions matching TRBD1. V trimming: 6 bases; J trimming: 4 bases; junction bases outside the gene matches: 4. The CDR3 contains 13 residues. Germline-derived CDR1 and CDR2 are SEHNR and FQNEAQ (reference sequence). The CDR3 reads CASRSDRAYGYTF. The CDR3 coding sequence is TGTGCCAGCAGGTCGGACAGGGCCTATGGCTACACCTTC.

The chain carries TRBV29-1 and TRBJ2-3; 12 nucleotides align to TRBD2. After removal of 4 bases from V and 4 bases from J, the junction contained 6 bases not matched to a gene. Germline loops: CDR1 SQVTM, CDR2 ANQGSEA. The CDR3 is 15 amino acids. The CDR3, as DNA: TGCAGCGTTGCCCTAGCGGGGGGGAGGGCAGATACGCAGTATTTT. This sequence encodes CSVALAGGRADTQYF.

Details on this clone: Within the sample, other DNA sequences also encode this same CDR3. The gene calls are TRBV5-1 and TRBJ2-5, with unresolved D. The V gene lost 2 bases and the J gene lost 5 bases, with 7 bases spanning the gap. CDR3 length equals 12 residues. From germline, CDR1 is SGHRS and CDR2 YFSETQ. DNA of the CDR3: TGCGCCAGCAGCTTAACATCCGAGACCCAGTACTTC. Translated: CASSLTSETQYF.